This T cell receptor beta chain was identified in a study of T cells in pancreatic ductal adenocarcinoma. This CDR3 has 17 residues. V lost 0 bases and J lost 3; bases outside the gene matches: 11. Germline V gives CDR1 SGHRS, CDR2 YFSETQ. Study observations and caveats: Mean clonality was roughly 0.1 in tumors and roughly 0.068 in blood, not significantly different. Blood had more productive templates and about 8-fold more unique clonotypes than tumor. The resected cohort was biased toward the minority with early-stage disease. Tumor-versus-blood clonality comparisons may be biased toward lower tumor diversity.

Selected pancreatic ductal adenocarcinoma patients had undergone surgery without neoadjuvant therapy. On this clone itself: No antigen is known for it.

This table comes from immunoSEQ multiplex PCR, and its TCRdb copy is limited to in-frame clones, with some not included. The data contain over 90,000 clones, roughly 96% of them seen just once; the ten biggest clones take up approximately 3.1%. Sequenced sample: PBMCs. The chain couples TRBV5-1 to TRBJ2-7; 8 bases match TRBD2. This TCR was sampled from a human donor with pancreatic ductal adenocarcinoma. The CDR3 DNA follows: TGCGCCAGCAGCTTGGAGTATAGCGGGAAGGTGGGCTACGAGCAGTACTTC. Its protein product is CASSLEYSGKVGYEQYF. Together with reference TRBV5-1 and TRBJ2-7, the CDR3 gives the full variable domain: KAGVTQTPRYLIKTRGQQVTLSCSPISGHRSVSWYQQTPGQGLQFLFEYFSETQRNKGNFPGRFSGRQFSNSRSEMNVSTLELGDSALYLCASSLEYSGKVGYEQYFGPGTRLTVT.